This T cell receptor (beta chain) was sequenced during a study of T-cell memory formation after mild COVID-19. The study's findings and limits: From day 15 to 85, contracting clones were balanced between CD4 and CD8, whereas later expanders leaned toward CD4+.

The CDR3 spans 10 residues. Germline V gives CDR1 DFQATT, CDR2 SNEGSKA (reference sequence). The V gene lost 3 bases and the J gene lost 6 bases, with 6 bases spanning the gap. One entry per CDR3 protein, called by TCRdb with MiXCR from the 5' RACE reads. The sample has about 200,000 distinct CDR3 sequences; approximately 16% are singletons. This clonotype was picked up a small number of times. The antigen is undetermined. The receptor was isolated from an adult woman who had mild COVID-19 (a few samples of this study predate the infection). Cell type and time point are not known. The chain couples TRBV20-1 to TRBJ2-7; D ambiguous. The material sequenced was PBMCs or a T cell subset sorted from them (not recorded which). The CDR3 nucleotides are TGCAGTGCTAGTTACGTCGAGCAGTACTTC. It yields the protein CSASYVEQYF.